These 17 T cell receptor beta chains were sequenced from one sample in a study of OX40 agonist ivuxolimab in advanced cancers. Generated by immunoSEQ multiplex PCR, the TCRdb table keeps only in-frame clones and is missing some. Found here are about 42,000 clones, 81% of them singletons; the top ten hold roughly 2.5%. Sequenced here: CD4+ or CD8+ T cells sorted from blood, sampled in a trial of the OX40 agonist ivuxolimab. Source of these receptors: an adult with an advanced solid tumor such as melanoma, head and neck, liver or kidney cancer.

This chain connects TRBV10-3 to TRBJ2-2; 13 nucleotides match TRBD2. Germline loops: CDR1 ENHRY, CDR2 SYGVKD. The CDR3 totals 14 residues. Trimming at V came to 6 bases and at J to 7 bases, leaving 2 bases not matched to a gene. CDR3 region: CAIRGLAGIGELFF. DNA of the CDR3: TGTGCCATCAGGGGACTAGCGGGGATCGGGGAGCTGTTTTTT.

J is TRBJ2-5 and V is TRBV5-1; D ambiguous. The V and J ends lost 4 bases and 5 bases respectively, with 15 bases between them. Germline loops: CDR1 SGHRS, CDR2 YFSETQ. The CDR3 has 14 residues. The CDR3 sequence is CASSQWPMEETQYF. The CDR3 bases are TGCGCCAGCAGCCAATGGCCGATGGAGGAGACCCAGTACTTC.

The chain couples TRBV5-5 to TRBJ2-5, with 13 positions matching TRBD2. The CDR3 runs 16 residues. After removal of 5 bases from V and 4 bases from J, the junction contained 8 bases not matched to a gene. In germline, CDR1 is SGHKS, CDR2 YYEKEE (reference sequence). The CDR3 loop is CASSPGLAGVGETQYF. Here the CDR3 DNA reads TGTGCCAGCAGTCCTGGACTAGCGGGAGTCGGAGAGACCCAGTACTTC. Looking up the rest from reference TRBV5-5 and TRBJ2-5 gives the full variable domain: DAGVTQSPTHLIKTRGQQVTLRCSPISGHKSVSWYQQVLGQGPQFIFQYYEKEERGRGNFPDRFSARQFPNYSSELNVNALLLGDSALYLCASSPGLAGVGETQYFGPGTRLLVL.

This clone was seen only once. The V and J genes are TRBV5-1 and TRBJ1-1; 7 bases align to TRBD1. J lost 5 bases, V lost 6 bases, and 7 bases had no gene match. The germline V gene has CDR1 SGHRS and CDR2 YFSETQ. The CDR3 consists of 13 residues. This CDR3 reads CASTTQGGTEAFF. Written as DNA, the CDR3 is TGCGCCAGCACCACCCAGGGGGGGACTGAAGCTTTCTTT.

This clone has more than one count but fewer than ten. The chain is built from TRBV2 and TRBJ2-7; possibly TRBD1 or TRBD2 for D (5 bases each). Germline V gives CDR1 SNHLY, CDR2 FYNNEI. The CDR3 spans 14 residues. Trimming stripped 6 bases from V and 5 bases from J, with 17 bases between. The CDR3 loop is CASRRQSGWDEQYF. The CDR3 DNA sequence: TGTGCCAGCAGACGACAGTCGGGGTGGGACGAGCAGTACTTC.

The chain uses TRBV18 and TRBJ1-1; D perhaps matches TRBD1 (5 bases). The germline V and J ends were trimmed by 6 bases and 1 base, with 12 bases remaining between them. The CDR3 contains 14 residues. Germline V gives CDR1 KGHSH, CDR2 LQKENI. CDR3: CASSLGQTNTEAFF. CDR3 nucleotides: TGTGCCAGCTCCCTCGGACAAACGAACACTGAAGCTTTCTTT.

The chain carries TRBV29-1 and TRBJ2-7; 9 bases align to TRBD1. This CDR3 spans 13 amino acids. The germline V gene encodes CDR1 SQVTM and CDR2 ANQGSEA. V trimming: 6 bases; J trimming: 6 bases; junction bases outside the gene matches: 9. The CDR3 spells CSVRWTGESEQYF. In DNA form, the CDR3 reads TGCAGCGTGCGGTGGACAGGGGAAAGCGAGCAGTACTTC.

This clone is a singleton in its sample. The gene calls are TRBV29-1 and TRBJ1-2, with TRBD1 matching over 12 bases. The CDR3 totals 15 residues. Germline lookup yields CDR1 SQVTM and CDR2 ANQGSEA. Unmatched junction bases numbered 10, after V lost 4 bases and J lost 7 bases. Here the CDR3 DNA reads TGCAGCGTTGCCACTCCGGGACAGGGGGCGTCTGGCTACACCTTC. The encoded protein is CSVATPGQGASGYTF.

CDR3 loop: CASSWTSGTYTGELFF. In DNA, the CDR3 is TGTGCCAGCAGTTGGACTAGCGGGACTTACACCGGGGAGCTGTTTTTT. The chain is built from TRBV6-5 and TRBJ2-2; 12 bases match TRBD2. There are 16 residues in the CDR3. From germline, CDR1 is MNHEY and CDR2 SVGAGI. V lost 4 bases and J lost 3; bases outside the gene matches: 3.

This chain joins TRBV6-6 and TRBJ1-1; 8 bases match TRBD1. The CDR3 extends over 14 amino acids. CDR1 is MNHNY and CDR2 is SVGAGI in the germline V gene (reference sequence). Trimming removed 6 bases from V and 4 bases from J; junction bases left unmatched: 7. The CDR3 loop is CASSSDRGGTEAFF. The CDR3 DNA sequence: TGTGCCAGCAGCTCAGACAGGGGCGGCACTGAAGCTTTCTTT.

The chain uses TRBV7-2 and TRBJ2-3; 8 bases align to TRBD2. CDR3 length: 18 residues. Germline assignment: CDR1 SGHTA and CDR2 FQGNSA. J gave up 4 bases and V 5 bases, and 17 bases lay outside the gene matches. CDR3 DNA sequence: TGTGCCAGCAGCCCTGTGGGGGGAAGCGGGAGTAGGGCAGATACGCAGTATTTT. The encoded protein is CASSPVGGSGSRADTQYF.

The V and J genes are TRBV29-1 and TRBJ2-2; 9 bases match TRBD2. This CDR3 is built from 15 residues. The V segment lost 7 bases and the J segment 1 base; nucleotides outside the gene matches: 7. Per germline, CDR1 SQVTM and CDR2 ANQGSEA. The CDR3 region has the DNA TGCAGCGCCCGACTAGCGGTCCAGAACACCGGGGAGCTGTTTTTT. Its translation: CSARLAVQNTGELFF.

The J gene is TRBJ1-2, the V gene TRBV4-3, with D hard to call. The germline V gene has CDR1 LGHNA and CDR2 YSLEER. This CDR3 is 13 amino acids long. Trimming removed 1 base at V and 4 bases at J, with 7 bases between. The CDR3 DNA reads as TGCGCCAGCAGCCAAGGGGGTTCCTATGGCTACACCTTC. This encodes CASSQGGSYGYTF.

CDR3 in DNA: TGTGCCAGCAGCCAAGATATGACGGAAGAGACCCAGTACTTC. Translated: CASSQDMTEETQYF. The chain links TRBV4-2 to TRBJ2-5; D is unresolved. Germline V CDR1 and CDR2: LGHNA, YNFKEQ. V was pared by 0 bases and J by 3 bases, with 8 bases between. The CDR3 is made up of 14 amino acids.

The V and J genes are TRBV27 and TRBJ1-2, with 8 bases that match TRBD1. This CDR3 comprises 17 residues. Germline V lookup: CDR1 MNHEY, CDR2 SMNVEV (reference sequence). With 3 bases clipped from V and 1 base from J, the junction kept 10 bases outside the gene matches. The CDR3 coding sequence is TGTGCCAGCAGTTTTCTCGGACAGGGCAGGGGTAACTATGGCTACACCTTC. Amino acid sequence: CASSFLGQGRGNYGYTF.

The gene calls are TRBV5-4 and TRBJ1-2, with D possibly matching TRBD1 (5 bases). Germline assignment: CDR1 SGHNT and CDR2 YYREEE (reference sequence). This CDR3 region has 15 residues. Trimming pared 0 bases from V and 4 bases from J, leaving 13 bases between. Here the CDR3 reads CASSLASRVVYGYTF. The CDR3 DNA reads as TGTGCCAGCAGCTTGGCCTCCAGGGTAGTCTATGGCTACACCTTC.

The chain employs TRBV15 and TRBJ2-7, with D perhaps matching TRBD1 (6 bases). There are 14 residues in the CDR3. V was trimmed by 1 base and J by 5 bases, leaving 12 bases between them. Germline-derived CDR1 and CDR2 are LNHNV and YYDKDF (reference sequence). CDR3 amino acids: CATSRGNRAHEQYF. The CDR3 DNA reads TGTGCCACCAGCAGAGGGAACAGGGCCCACGAGCAGTACTTC. Combining the CDR3 with reference TRBV15 and TRBJ2-7 gives the whole variable domain DAMVIQNPRYQVTQFGKPVTLSCSQTLNHNVMYWYQQKSSQAPKLLFHYYDKDFNNEADTPDNFQSRRPNTSFCFLDIRSPGLGDTAMYLCATSRGNRAHEQYFGPGTRLTVT.